The T cell receptor beta chain under discussion was sequenced for a study of shared clonotypes between healthy human individuals (dated by TCRdb to the early 2020s). Turning to the overall study: A couple of women and three men aged 18 to 49 years were included in the cohort. Per donor, leukapheresis produced somewhere between about 0.9 and 9.5 billion PBMCs. Different laboratories and diverse techniques were used to prepare libraries and sequence TCR repertoires, to increase sequencing depth and limit assay-specific biases. To estimate repertoire size and how much clonotype sharing occurs between individuals, the study deeply sequenced the blood TCR repertoires of several healthy adults. The paper as a whole reports these results and caveats: Based on pairwise subsampling, the degree of clonotype sharing among donors was expected to be affected by sequencing depth. Sampling was restricted to blood, and TCR repertoires in tissues likely differ from the TCR repertoires found in blood. The genetic and exposure-history diversity represented was limited by the small number of donors.

The cysteine opens and the phenylalanine closes a CDR3 of 15 amino acids. Only the CDR3 DNA stays, 45 bases, in frame from base 1. Cut back by 2 bases and 7 bases, the V and J ends lie 16 bases apart. According to the germline V gene (reference sequence), CDR1 reads MNHEY and CDR2 reads SMNVEV. Healthy HIV-negative adults with no recently reported acute infections or vaccinations were included as donors. Every donor was a Caucasian adult living in Nashville, Tennessee, USA. In the unsorted samples, roughly 90 million PBMCs were counted, and genomic DNA was extracted using the QIAamp DNA Blood Mini kit. Blood was collected by leukapheresis, and PBMCs were isolated by Ficoll-Histopaque density gradient centrifugation and then cryopreserved in liquid nitrogen vapor phase. As regards this clone: Its recognized antigen is unknown. No much larger clone is present one base from it, and per-base qualities are unavailable.

Using the deep immunoSEQ assay, multiplex PCR amplified TCR CDR3 regions from genomic DNA. For each cell subset, the extracted genomic DNA was distributed evenly across all wells of several immunoSEQ 96-well plates, and each plate served as one replicate. Each replicate PCR for unsorted PBMC received approximately 300 ng genomic DNA, equal to about 30,000 T cell genomes. Ten immunoSEQ deep assay plates were used to sequence the unsorted PBMC genomic DNA. Purified libraries were quantified with a Qubit 3.0 fluorometer, sized on a Bioanalyzer 2100, and re-quantified with the KAPA Library Quantification kit. Every immunoSEQ 96-well plate was sequenced on a separate single-read 150-cycle Illumina NextSeq 550 flow cell. The source study handled its data this way. Because the immunoSEQ output included only junctional sequences and no quality scores, the filtering could not be the same as the filtering used for full-length reads. To assign V/J genes and CDR3, sequences were annotated using PyIR, a Python wrapper for IgBLAST v1.9, with IMGT germline references. Reads were removed for weak V/J assignments (E-value above 1e-6), missing CDR3, stop codons, out-of-frame junctions, or ambiguous translated residues. A V3J clonotype was defined by an identical inferred V gene, J gene, and CDR3 amino acid sequence. To compute the percentage overlap between repertoires, the number of shared unique clonotypes was divided by the size of the smaller repertoire. Repertoire richness was assessed with RTK rarefaction, the Chao1 estimator, and Recon v2.1 estimates of unobserved clonotypes. TCRdb provides this immuneACCESS table in a form limited to in-frame rearrangements. Some clones are lacking; in checked studies, under half of them reflect an unresolved V gene, and why the rest are absent is not known. That table furnishes V, J and clone size, whereas the DNA furnished D and trimming. In all, the sample holds under 600,000 clones, and around 77% of those were seen once. Around 12% of the sample rests with the top ten.

Material: PBMCs. The rearranged segments are TRBV27 and TRBJ2-3, and perhaps TRBD2 as D gene, on 5 matching bases. This TCR came from a woman aged 40-49 years in good health. Some clones in this sample may be carry-over from other donors' samples. The DNA reads as follows: TGTGCCAGCAGTTTAGACCCCATACTAGGATATACGCAGTATTTT. Translated, it gives CASSLDPILGYTQYF.